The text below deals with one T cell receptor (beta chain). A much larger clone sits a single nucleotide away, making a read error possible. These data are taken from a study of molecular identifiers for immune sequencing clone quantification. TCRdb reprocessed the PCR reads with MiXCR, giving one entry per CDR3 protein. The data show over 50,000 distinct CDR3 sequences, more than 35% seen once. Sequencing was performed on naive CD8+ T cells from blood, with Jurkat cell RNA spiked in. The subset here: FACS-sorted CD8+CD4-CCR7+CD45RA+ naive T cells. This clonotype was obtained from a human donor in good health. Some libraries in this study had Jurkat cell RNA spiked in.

The CDR3 bases are TGCAGTGCTAGCTCCTCTAGCACAGATCCGCAGTATTTT. Residues: CSASSSSTDPQYF. The V gene is TRBV20-1, the J gene TRBJ2-3, with a tentative D call TRBD2 (5 bases). The CDR3 has 13 residues. Germline V gene data show CDR1 as DFQATT and CDR2 as SNEGSKA (reference sequence).